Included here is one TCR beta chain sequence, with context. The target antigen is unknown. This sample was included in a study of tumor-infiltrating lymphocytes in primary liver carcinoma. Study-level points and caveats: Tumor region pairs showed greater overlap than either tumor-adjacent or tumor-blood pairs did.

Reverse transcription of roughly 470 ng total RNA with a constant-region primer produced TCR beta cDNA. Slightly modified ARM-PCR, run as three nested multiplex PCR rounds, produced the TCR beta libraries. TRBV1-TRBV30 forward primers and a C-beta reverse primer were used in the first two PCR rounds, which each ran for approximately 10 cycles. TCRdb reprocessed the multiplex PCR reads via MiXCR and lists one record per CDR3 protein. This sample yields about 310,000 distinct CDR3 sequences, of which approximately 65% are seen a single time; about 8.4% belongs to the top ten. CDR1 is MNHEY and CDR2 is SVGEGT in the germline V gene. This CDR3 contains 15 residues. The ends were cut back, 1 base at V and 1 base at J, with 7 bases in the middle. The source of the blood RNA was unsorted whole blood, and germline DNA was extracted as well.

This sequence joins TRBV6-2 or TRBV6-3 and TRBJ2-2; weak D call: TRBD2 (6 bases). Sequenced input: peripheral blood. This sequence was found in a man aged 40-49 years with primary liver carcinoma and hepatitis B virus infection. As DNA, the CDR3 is TGTGCCAGCAGTTACTTGGGAGGGAACACCGGGGAGCTGTTTTTT. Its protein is CASSYLGGNTGELFF.